This section outlines one TCR beta chain sequence together with its context. The germline CDR1 and CDR2 sequences are SGHAT and FQNNGV. This CDR3 has 17 amino acids. With V trimmed by 1 base and J by 6 bases, 8 bases remained unmatched. Method: immunoSEQ multiplex PCR; TCRdb's copy keeps in-frame clones and lacks some. The sample has 200,000 or so clones, almost 85% seen once. The data are from a study of blood T cell repertoires in COVID-19. V is TRBV11-2 and J is TRBJ2-4; 11 positions agree with TRBD1. The origin of this receptor is a human donor with acute or convalescent COVID-19. The donor label of this sample is uncertain. The specimen was peripheral blood. CDR3 nucleotides: TGTGCCAGCAGCTTAGGAGAGGGGACAGGGGGGAGAAACATTCAGTACTTC. This encodes CASSLGEGTGGRNIQYF.